This T cell receptor (beta chain) was recorded in a study of Ad26.COV2.S vaccination and SARS-CoV-2 variants. Treatment given: 15 to 20 received Ad26.COV2.S at low or high dose, single or two shots; roughly 5 received placebo; per-sample allocation not given. Samples were taken on day 63 after the first vaccine or placebo injection. Profiled with immunoSEQ multiplex PCR; TCRdb holds only in-frame clones, not every one. Counted here are 300,000 to 450,000 clones, 80% to 90% occurring once; the ten biggest clones make up around 3%. Germline CDR1 SGHKS, CDR2 YYEKEE (reference sequence). The CDR3 loop spans 13 amino acids. The V end was cut by 1 base, the J end by 4 bases, with 9 bases between.

The source material was peripheral blood, sampled in a trial of Ad26.COV2.S vaccine versus placebo. This sequence joins TRBV5-5 and TRBJ2-7; D remains unclear. This sequence was found in a person between 18 and 65 years old who received the Ad26.COV2.S COVID-19 vaccine or a placebo. In DNA form, the CDR3 reads TGTGCCAGCAGCTTGATTAGCTCGTACGAGCAGTACTTC. Translation: CASSLISSYEQYF.